A single sample is the source of the 13 T cell receptor beta chains below, sequenced in a study of blood T cell repertoires in COVID-19 (dated by TCRdb to 2020 to 2021). The method behind the library was the immunoSEQ multiplex PCR assay. TCRdb limited this immuneACCESS table to in-frame rearrangements with V and J called. A share of clones is missing; checked studies link under half to unresolved V genes, and the rest is unexplained. In all, the sample holds about 400,000 clones, and 70% to 90% of those were seen once. The biggest ten clones account for almost 2% of the sample. Sequencing used PBMCs or T cells enriched from blood (not recorded which). Receptors originate from a woman younger than 30 with acute COVID-19.

The rearrangement links TRBV11-3 to TRBJ1-2; D is ambiguous. V lost 2 bases and J lost 1, with 20 bases in between. The CDR3 has 18 residues. The germline V gene has CDR1 SGHNT and CDR2 YENEEA. The CDR3 DNA follows: TGTGCCAGCAGCTTATCACCTACGACGGAGCTTCGTAACTATGGCTACACCTTC. It specifies CASSLSPTTELRNYGYTF.

The gene calls are TRBV7-9 and TRBJ1-1; D is uncertain. V was pared by 6 bases and J by 10 bases, with 12 bases between. The CDR3 loop spans 11 amino acids. Germline CDR1 is SEHNR and CDR2 is FQNEAQ (reference sequence). This chain's CDR3 is CASRMNSRAFF. CDR3 DNA: TGTGCCAGCAGGATGAACAGTCGAGCTTTCTTT.

The chain has TRBV6-5 and TRBJ1-2, with 8 bases lining up with TRBD1. Germline CDR1 MNHEY, CDR2 SVGAGI. The CDR3 spans 13 residues. After removal of 6 bases from V and 8 bases from J, the junction contained 8 bases not matched to a gene. Here the CDR3 reads CASRAGTGTGYTF. CDR3 coding DNA: TGTGCCAGCAGAGCCGGGACAGGTACCGGCTACACCTTC.

The V and J genes are TRBV5-4 and TRBJ2-3, with D unresolved. There are 14 residues in the CDR3. The germline gives CDR1 SGHNT, CDR2 YYREEE (reference sequence). Trimming left V 4 bases short and J 4 bases short, with 13 bases between. CDR3 region: CASSLGQQSDTQYF. In nucleotides, the CDR3 is TGTGCCAGCAGCCTAGGTCAGCAGTCAGATACGCAGTATTTT.

The rearrangement links TRBV18 to TRBJ2-7, with TRBD1 matching 7 bases. With 3 bases clipped from V and 4 bases from J, the junction kept 9 bases outside the gene matches. This CDR3 spans 15 amino acids. Germline V gene lookup returns CDR1 KGHSH and CDR2 LQKENI. The CDR3 region has the DNA TGTGCCAGCTCACCTTCAGAGGGGGCGAGGTACGAGCAGTACTTC. This sequence encodes CASSPSEGARYEQYF.

This sequence joins TRBV3-1 (or the pseudogene TRBV3-2) and TRBJ2-7, with D possibly TRBD2 on 5 matching bases. The CDR3 is made up of 14 amino acids. Germline V gene data show CDR1 as LGHDT and CDR2 as YNNKEL (reference sequence). The V gene lost 5 bases and the J gene lost 4 bases, with 15 bases spanning the gap. The CDR3 loop reads CASSSPAGKYEQYF. The CDR3 DNA is TGTGCCAGCAGCTCCCCCGCGGGCAAATACGAGCAGTACTTC.

The chain employs TRBV7-9 and TRBJ1-1; D is possibly TRBD1 (5 bases). Germline V gene data show CDR1 as SEHNR and CDR2 as FQNEAQ (reference sequence). The V gene lost 1 base and the J gene lost 3 bases, with 9 bases spanning the gap. The CDR3 runs to 14 residues. Written as DNA, the CDR3 is TGTGCCAGCAGCTTAGGGGAGGGGTACACTGAAGCTTTCTTT. This translates into CASSLGEGYTEAFF.

The chain is built from TRBV30 and TRBJ2-6; tentative D call: TRBD2 (5 bases). Germline V gives CDR1 GTSNPN, CDR2 SVGIG (reference sequence). Between the trimmed V and J ends, which lost 2 bases and 4 bases, there was a span of 12 bases. CDR3 length: 15 residues. The CDR3, as DNA: TGTGCCTGGAGTCCCTCGGGGTCCGGGGCCAACGTCCTGACTTTC. Amino acids: CAWSPSGSGANVLTF.

The J gene is TRBJ2-3, the V gene TRBV6-5, with D perhaps matching TRBD2 (5 bases). This CDR3 spans 15 amino acids. Between the trimmed V and J ends, which lost 10 bases and 7 bases, there was a span of 24 bases. Germline V lookup: CDR1 MNHEY, CDR2 SVGAGI. The CDR3 nucleotides are TGTGCCACAACCCCGGGTGGTGTCTCGGGAAATACGCAGTATTTT. Protein sequence: CATTPGGVSGNTQYF.

The gene calls are TRBV5-6 and TRBJ1-6, with TRBD1 as a possible D gene (5 bases). The germline V and J ends were trimmed by 5 bases and 7 bases, with 13 bases remaining between them. Germline V lookup: CDR1 SGHDT, CDR2 YYEEEE. This CDR3 has 14 residues. The CDR3 here is CASSLGQLNSPLHF. Written as DNA, the CDR3 is TGTGCCAGCAGTCTGGGGCAGCTAAATTCACCCCTCCACTTT.

The sample holds one count of this clone. The V call is TRBV9, the J call TRBJ2-7; maybe TRBD2 (7 bases). Germline CDR1 SGDLS, CDR2 YYNGEE. Deletions cut 3 bases from V and 0 bases from J, with 19 bases between. This CDR3 is built from 17 residues. CDR3 nucleotides: TGTGCCAGCAGCGCTGGGGGGGACATAACTTACTCCTACGAGCAGTACTTC. It is translated as CASSAGGDITYSYEQYF. The entire variable domain, with the rest obtained from reference TRBV9 and TRBJ2-7, is as follows: DSGVTQTPKHLITATGQRVTLRCSPRSGDLSVYWYQQSLDQGLQFLIQYYNGEERAKGNILERFSAQQFPDLHSELNLSSLELGDSALYFCASSAGGDITYSYEQYFGPGTRLTVT.

This chain links TRBV24-1 with TRBJ2-7; 8 nucleotides align to TRBD1. Germline V gene data show CDR1 as KGHDR and CDR2 as SFDVKD. Trimming at V came to 4 bases and at J to 6 bases, leaving 4 bases not matched to a gene. This CDR3 is built from 13 residues. The CDR3 sequence: CATSEDRVREQYF. The CDR3 region has the DNA TGTGCCACCAGTGAGGACAGGGTCCGCGAGCAGTACTTC.

The chain combines TRBV4-1 with TRBJ2-1; 8 bases agree with TRBD2. With V trimmed by 0 bases and J by 7 bases, 11 bases remained unmatched. Germline V CDR1 and CDR2: MGHRA, YSYEKL. This CDR3 has 17 residues. This chain's CDR3 is CASSQDAGGGSRNEQFF. The CDR3 region has the DNA TGCGCCAGCAGCCAAGATGCCGGGGGGGGTAGTAGGAATGAGCAGTTCTTC.